This entry lists 28 T cell receptor beta chains sequenced from one sample in a study of beta chain features in type 1 diabetes. General study points: Moderately but significantly shorter TCRB CDR3s were found in Type 1 diabetes patients in all four CD4+ subsets.

These receptors' targets are unknown. Isolated RNA was reverse transcribed in full, so expressed TCRB transcripts were sequenced. Profiling relied on immunoSEQ multiplex PCR, and the TCRdb table lists in-frame clones only, not all of them. The sample contains a few hundred thousand clones, over 8.5% of which appear only once. Input material: central memory CD4+ T cells from blood. These receptors all come from a man aged 25 to 40 with type 1 diabetes.

The sample holds many counts of this clone. The chain has TRBV7-7 and TRBJ2-1, with TRBD2 identical over 9 bases. V gave up 5 bases and J gave up 5 bases; unmatched junction bases: 7. The CDR3 contains 15 residues. CDR1 is SSHAT and CDR2 is FNYEAQ in the germline V gene (reference sequence). The chain's CDR3 is CASSPYPSGNNEQFF. The CDR3 coding sequence is TGTGCCAGCAGCCCGTACCCTAGCGGGAACAATGAGCAGTTCTTC.

The rearrangement joins TRBV19 to TRBJ2-2; no reliable D call. Germline CDR1 LNHDA, CDR2 SQIVND (reference sequence). The CDR3 loop spans 16 amino acids. Trimming took 7 bases from V and 0 from J, leaving 15 bases between them. The CDR3 is CASIGGIFANTGELFF. CDR3 coding DNA: TGTGCCAGTATTGGTGGGATATTCGCGAACACCGGGGAGCTGTTTTTT.

This clone has just a few counts. The chain joins TRBV7-2 to TRBJ2-5, with D hard to call. V was pared by 6 bases and J by 3 bases, with 5 bases between. The V gene's germline CDR1 is SGHTA and CDR2 FQGNSA. CDR3 length: 11 amino acids. This chain's CDR3 is CASRAEETQYF. The CDR3 DNA follows: TGTGCCAGCAGAGCAGAAGAGACCCAGTACTTC.

This clone showed up just a few times. This rearrangement joins TRBV11-3 to TRBJ2-2, with D perhaps matching TRBD1 or TRBD2 (6 bases each). Germline CDR1 reads SGHNT; CDR2 reads YENEEA. V was pared by 3 bases and J by 6 bases, with 14 bases between. The CDR3 extends over 15 amino acids. The CDR3 bases are TGTGCCAGCAGCTTGGTGGCAGGGGAGGCCGGGGAGCTGTTTTTT. Its protein is CASSLVAGEAGELFF.

This clone showed up just a few times. The chain combines TRBV28 with TRBJ1-2; TRBD1 matches at 10 bases. This CDR3 comprises 14 residues. The V segment lost 6 bases and the J segment 4 bases; nucleotides outside the gene matches: 5. Germline CDR1 and CDR2: MDHEN and SYDVKM. CDR3 loop: CASRSGDRGYGYTF. The CDR3, as DNA: TGTGCCAGCAGATCAGGGGACAGGGGCTATGGCTACACCTTC.

This clone showed up just a few times. The chain combines TRBV7-8 with TRBJ2-1, with 12 positions matching TRBD2. CDR3 size: 18 residues. CDR1 SGHVS and CDR2 FQNEAQ come from the germline V gene. The V and J ends lost 4 bases and 8 bases, in that order; junction bases with no gene match: 15. In nucleotides, the CDR3 is TGTGCCAGCAGCTCTCCTCCCCGACTAGCGGGGGCCAAACATGAGCAGTTCTTC. This codes for CASSSPPRLAGAKHEQFF.

This clone has a handful of counts. The chain recombines TRBV4-2 with TRBJ2-1, with TRBD2 identical over 10 bases. Unmatched junction bases numbered 7, after V lost 0 bases and J lost 8 bases. The V gene's germline CDR1 is LGHNA and CDR2 YNFKEQ. This CDR3 comprises 16 residues. The DNA of the CDR3 is TGTGCCAGCAGCCAAGAACTCAGCGGGAGGGCCTATGAGCAGTTCTTC. As protein: CASSQELSGRAYEQFF.

In this sample, this clone turned up a few times. The same CDR3 is also encoded by other DNA sequences in this sample. The chain is built from TRBV28 and TRBJ1-2; 9 bases match TRBD1. This CDR3 contains 12 residues. J gave up 5 bases and V 6 bases, and 1 base lay outside the gene matches. CDR1 is MDHEN, CDR2 SYDVKM, per germline. This chain's CDR3 is CASSDRGYGYTF. CDR3 nucleotide sequence: TGTGCCAGCAGCGACAGGGGGTATGGCTACACCTTC.

This clone was seen only a few times. This sequence joins TRBV5-1 and TRBJ1-4; 7 positions match TRBD1. The germline V gene encodes CDR1 SGHRS and CDR2 YFSETQ. The V segment lost 5 bases and the J segment 12 bases; nucleotides outside the gene matches: 7. The CDR3 covers 12 residues. CDR3 DNA sequence: TGCGCCAGCAGTGATCCAGGGGGGGAACTGTTTTTT. It codes for CASSDPGGELFF.

The rearrangement uses TRBV14 and TRBJ1-2, with TRBD1 identical over 7 bases. The CDR3 is 14 residues long. Losses at the gene ends were 0 bases for V and 4 bases for J; bases not matched to a gene: 2. Germline CDR1 reads SGHDN; CDR2 reads FVKESK. The CDR3 DNA reads TGTGCCAGCAGCCAAGATCACAGGGGCTATGGCTACACCTTC. It encodes CASSQDHRGYGYTF. The full variable domain, with the rest looked up from reference TRBV14 and TRBJ1-2, is EAGVTQFPSHSVIEKGQTVTLRCDPISGHDNLYWYRRVMGKEIKFLLHFVKESKQDESGMPNNRFLAERTGGTYSTLKVQPAELEDSGVYFCASSQDHRGYGYTFGSGTRLTVV.

In its sample, this clone was seen a few times. The chain employs TRBV7-8 and TRBJ2-5; TRBD1 matches at 7 bases. Germline values: CDR1 SGHVS, CDR2 FQNEAQ. This CDR3 contains 15 residues. The junction had 4 bases not matched to a gene; V was cut back by 2 bases and J by 1 base. The CDR3 DNA reads as TGTGCCAGCAGCTTACAGGGGGTTGGCCAAGAGACCCAGTACTTC. It translates to CASSLQGVGQETQYF.

In this sample, this clone turned up a few times. The chain recombines TRBV19 with TRBJ1-5; 7 nucleotides align to TRBD1. J lost 9 bases, V lost 8 bases, and 16 bases had no gene match. Germline V CDR1 and CDR2: LNHDA, SQIVND (reference sequence). CDR3 length equals 15 residues. The DNA for the CDR3 is TGTGCCAGTTCCGAGGGACAGCCGGGGGACTGGCCCCAGCATTTT. Its protein is CASSEGQPGDWPQHF.

The table lists this clone with many counts. This chain uses TRBV10-3 with TRBJ1-5, with 7 bases lining up with TRBD1. Germline V gives CDR1 ENHRY, CDR2 SYGVKD. The CDR3 spans 13 residues. V gave up 8 bases and J gave up 4 bases; unmatched junction bases: 5. The CDR3 DNA sequence: TGTGCCATCGGGACAGCACTTAATCAGCCCCAGCATTTT. Amino acids: CAIGTALNQPQHF.

The rearrangement links TRBV5-1 to TRBJ2-7, with 8 bases identical to TRBD1. Germline trimming cut 4 bases from V and 0 bases from J; bases unmatched to any gene: 3. This CDR3 is built from 14 residues. Germline V gene sequence: CDR1 SGHRS, CDR2 YFSETQ. CDR3 coding DNA: TGCGCCAGCAGCACGGGACAGGTCTCCTACGAGCAGTACTTC. Translation gives CASSTGQVSYEQYF.

A note on this clone: One junction end disagrees with the germline gene, perhaps due to a read error. This rearrangement joins TRBV7-9 to TRBJ2-7; weak D call: TRBD2 (5 bases). Germline V gene data show CDR1 as SEHNR and CDR2 as FQNEAQ (reference sequence). This CDR3 is 15 amino acids long. DNA of the CDR3: TGTGCCGGCAGCTTTCTTAGCGTCGGGGCCTACGAGCAGTACTTC. It specifies CAGSFLSVGAYEQYF. The entire variable domain, with the rest obtained from reference TRBV7-9 and TRBJ2-7, is as follows: DTGVSQNPRHKITKRGQNVTFRCDPISEHNRLYWYRQTLGQGPEFLTYFQNEAQLEKSRLLSDRFSAERPKGSFSTLEIQRTEQGDSAMYLCAGSFLSVGAYEQYFGPGTRLTVT.

The V and J genes are TRBV6-7 and TRBJ2-4; D could derive from TRBD1 or TRBD2 (6 bases each). TRBV6-7 is an ORF, with its function uncertain. Trimming shortened V by 10 bases and J by 0 bases, and 19 bases separated the two germline ends. The CDR3 spans 16 residues. CDR3 loop: CAIWGIGGLAKNIQYF. CDR3 sequence (DNA): TGTGCCATCTGGGGGATCGGGGGCCTAGCCAAAAACATTCAGTACTTC.

The chain has TRBV30 and TRBJ1-4; perhaps TRBD1 as D (6 bases). The V gene lost 6 bases and the J gene lost 7 bases, with 12 bases spanning the gap. The CDR3 is 12 residues long. The germline CDR1 and CDR2 sequences are GTSNPN and SVGIG (reference sequence). The CDR3 DNA follows: TGTGCCTGTCGAGGGGGTGGTGAAAAACTGTTTTTT. It yields the protein CACRGGGEKLFF.

There are a few counts of this clone. The genes are TRBV30 and TRBJ2-7, with TRBD1 matching 7 bases. With 2 bases clipped from V and 3 bases from J, the junction kept 4 bases outside the gene matches. CDR3 length equals 13 residues. Per germline, CDR1 GTSNPN and CDR2 SVGIG (reference sequence). The CDR3 coding sequence is TGTGCCTGGAGTAGGACAGGAGTCTACGAGCAGTACTTC. Its protein product is CAWSRTGVYEQYF. Filled out from reference TRBV30 and TRBJ2-7, the complete variable domain reads SQTIHQWPATLVQPVGSPLSLECTVEGTSNPNLYWYRQAAGRGLQLLFYSVGIGQISSEVPQNLSASRPQDRQFILSSKKLLLSDSGFYLCAWSRTGVYEQYFGPGTRLTVT.

This clone appeared a few times. The V call is TRBV25-1, the J call TRBJ2-3, with 9 nucleotides matching TRBD1. The junction had 6 bases not matched to a gene; V was cut back by 3 bases and J by 2 bases. Germline V lookup: CDR1 MGHDK, CDR2 SYGVNS. The CDR3 runs 16 residues. CDR3 bases: TGTGCCAGCAGTGATGGCAGACAGGGGGTCACAGATACGCAGTATTTT. Its protein product is CASSDGRQGVTDTQYF.

This chain uses TRBV5-1 with TRBJ2-2, with D unclear. Germline assignment: CDR1 SGHRS and CDR2 YFSETQ. CDR3 length: 12 amino acids. Trimming shortened V by 8 bases and J by 5 bases, and 10 bases separated the two germline ends. CDR3 region: CASYDFTGELFF. DNA for the CDR3: TGCGCCAGTTACGACTTTACCGGGGAGCTGTTTTTT.

The chain links TRBV5-8 to TRBJ2-7; TRBD2 matches at 9 bases. In germline, CDR1 is SGHTS, CDR2 YDEGEE. V was clipped by 4 bases and J by 7 bases; unmatched bases: 15. The CDR3 loop spans 16 amino acids. The CDR3 sequence is CASSPNPGTSHGEQYF. The CDR3 DNA follows: TGTGCCAGCAGCCCTAACCCCGGGACTAGCCATGGGGAGCAGTACTTC.

The sample holds a few counts of this clone. V and J are TRBV27 and TRBJ1-6; possible D gene TRBD1, 6 bases. The ends were cut back, 3 bases at V and 7 bases at J, with 16 bases in the middle. Germline CDR1 is MNHEY and CDR2 is SMNVEV (reference sequence). The CDR3 contains 16 residues. The CDR3 loop is CASSFGSTGPNSPLHF. The DNA for the CDR3 is TGTGCCAGCAGTTTTGGGTCGACAGGCCCCAATTCACCCCTCCACTTT.

This sequence joins TRBV19 and TRBJ2-7, with TRBD1 as a possible D gene (6 bases). Germline CDR1 LNHDA, CDR2 SQIVND (reference sequence). Trimming took 5 bases from V and 0 from J, leaving 14 bases between them. The CDR3 is 15 amino acids. As DNA, the CDR3 is TGTGCCAGTAGTTCCCTAGACAGGAGCTCCTACGAGCAGTACTTC. Residues: CASSSLDRSSYEQYF. Full variable domain (remainder filled in from reference TRBV19 and TRBJ2-7): DGGITQSPKYLFRKEGQNVTLSCEQNLNHDAMYWYRQDPGQGLRLIYYSQIVNDFQKGDIAEGYSVSREKKESFPLTVTSAQKNPTAFYLCASSSLDRSSYEQYFGPGTRLTVT.

The chain links TRBV7-9 to TRBJ2-5, with 7 bases that match TRBD1. Per germline, CDR1 SEHNR and CDR2 FQNEAQ (reference sequence). V gave up 5 bases and J gave up 2 bases; unmatched junction bases: 5. The CDR3 length is 14 residues. CDR3 sequence (DNA): TGTGCCAGCAGCCAAGGGACAGTACAAGAGACCCAGTACTTC. Its protein product is CASSQGTVQETQYF.

This clone appeared a few times. This rearrangement joins TRBV6-1 to TRBJ1-1; D call uncertain. The germline V gene has CDR1 MNHNS and CDR2 SASEGT. Trimming cost V 7 bases and J 4 bases, with 13 bases left between them. This CDR3 is 13 amino acids long. The CDR3 sequence is CASMEGTGTEAFF. As DNA, the CDR3 is TGTGCCAGCATGGAGGGCACGGGCACTGAAGCTTTCTTT.

This clone was detected a few times. The chain links TRBV5-6 to TRBJ2-5; D gene unclear. CDR1 is SGHDT, CDR2 YYEEEE, per germline. The CDR3 extends over 12 amino acids. The V end was cut by 4 bases, the J end by 4 bases, with 8 bases between. CDR3 residues: CASSLWGETQYF. Written as DNA, the CDR3 is TGTGCCAGCAGCCTTTGGGGAGAGACCCAGTACTTC. Full variable domain (remainder filled in from reference TRBV5-6 and TRBJ2-5): DAGVTQSPTHLIKTRGQQVTLRCSPKSGHDTVSWYQQALGQGPQFIFQYYEEEERQRGNFPDRFSGHQFPNYSSELNVNALLLGDSALYLCASSLWGETQYFGPGTRLLVL.

This chain joins TRBV18 and TRBJ1-1; D is perhaps TRBD1 (5 bases). V gave up 1 base and J gave up 5 bases, with 17 bases separating them. The germline gives CDR1 KGHSH, CDR2 LQKENI. The CDR3 sequence is 16 residues long. CDR3 sequence reads: CASSPLNPRVPTEAFF. The CDR3 DNA reads as TGTGCCAGCTCACCACTAAATCCCAGGGTTCCGACTGAAGCTTTCTTT.

J is TRBJ1-5 and V is TRBV27; 8 bases fit TRBD1. V was clipped by 3 bases and J by 7 bases; unmatched bases: 5. Germline CDR1 and CDR2: MNHEY and SMNVEV (reference sequence). The CDR3 is 14 amino acids. The CDR3, as DNA: TGTGCCAGCAGTTTCAACAGGGGGGGACAGCCCCAGCATTTT. Encoded protein: CASSFNRGGQPQHF.